This TCR beta chain was recorded in a study of T cell responses to AZD1222 COVID-19 vaccine. Study outcomes and limitations: Repertoires were obtained solely post-peak T cell response.

A note on this clone: Its antigen is currently unknown.

Germline CDR1 is SGHDT and CDR2 is YYEEEE. Trimming left V 4 bases short and J 2 bases short, with 15 bases between. CDR3 size: 15 residues. Using immunoSEQ multiplex PCR, the repertoire was profiled, and TCRdb retains in-frame clones only, with some absent. The data show 150,000 to 200,000 clones, with 94% seen just once and just over 5% held by the top ten. The source material was peripheral blood, sampled 28 days after the second AZD1222 dose. This chain uses TRBV5-6 with TRBJ1-2; tentative D call: TRBD1 (6 bases). This clonotype was obtained from an adult who received the AZD1222 COVID-19 vaccine. The CDR3 DNA sequence: TGTGCCAGCAGCAAGAGGGGGTCGCACAACTATGGCTACACCTTC. Its translation is CASSKRGSHNYGYTF.